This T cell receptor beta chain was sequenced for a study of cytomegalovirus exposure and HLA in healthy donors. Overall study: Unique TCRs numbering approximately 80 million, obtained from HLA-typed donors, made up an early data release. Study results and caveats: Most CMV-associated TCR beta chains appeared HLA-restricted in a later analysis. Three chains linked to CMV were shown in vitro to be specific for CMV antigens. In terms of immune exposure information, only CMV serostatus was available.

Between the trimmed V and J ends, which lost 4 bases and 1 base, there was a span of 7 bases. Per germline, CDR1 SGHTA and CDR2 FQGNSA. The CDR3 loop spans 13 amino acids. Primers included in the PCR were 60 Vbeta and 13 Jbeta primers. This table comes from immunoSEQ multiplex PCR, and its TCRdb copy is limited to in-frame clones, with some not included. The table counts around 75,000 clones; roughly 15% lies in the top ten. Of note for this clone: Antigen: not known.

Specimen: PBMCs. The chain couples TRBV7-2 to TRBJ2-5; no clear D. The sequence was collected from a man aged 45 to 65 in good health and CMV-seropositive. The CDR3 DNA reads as TGTGCCAGCAGCTCCCCGTTCCAAGAGACCCAGTACTTC. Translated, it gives CASSSPFQETQYF.